A selection of T cell receptor beta chains follows, all from one sample in a study of control samples from healthy donors and cancer patients. Assay used: immunoSEQ multiplex PCR; TCRdb lists only in-frame clones, some missing. The profile covers tens of thousands of clones, with 94% appearing a single time and roughly 4% taken by the ten largest. The sample was blood. These receptor sequences come from a man between 25 and 39 years old in good health. The CDR3 runs from the conserved cysteine through the conserved F or W. Each record gives: V gene, clone size, D gene, J gene, CDR3 protein, CDR3 DNA. A D gene is named only where the DNA matches it firmly. For some rows the clone size is stated as once, few or many, or as a class when expanded; others skip it.

TRBV5-4,-,TRBD2,TRBJ2-1,CASSSGSPYNEQFF,TGTGCCAGCTCAAGCGGGAGCCCTTACAATGAGCAGTTCTTC
TRBV5-1,-,-,TRBJ2-5,CASSVTTRITGPLGETQYF,TGCGCCAGCAGCGTGACGACGAGAATAACAGGGCCGTTGGGGGAGACCCAGTACTTC
TRBV11-2,once,-,TRBJ2-1,CASSLGPGGNEQFF,TGTGCCAGCAGCTTAGGCCCAGGGGGGAATGAGCAGTTCTTC
TRBV18,-,TRBD1,TRBJ1-1,CASSPQTGEPNTEAFF,TGTGCCAGCTCACCACAGACAGGGGAGCCGAACACTGAAGCTTTCTTT
TRBV11-3,-,TRBD1,TRBJ1-1,CASSLGPDRGTEAFF,TGTGCCAGCAGCTTGGGTCCGGACAGGGGCACTGAGGCTTTCTTT
TRBV19,-,TRBD1,TRBJ2-7,CASSIEDRGTYEQYF,TGTGCCAGTAGTATAGAGGACAGGGGAACCTACGAGCAGTACTTC
TRBV2,-,-,TRBJ1-5,CASSRGEPQHF,TGTGCCAGCAGCCGGGGAGAGCCCCAGCATTTT
TRBV11-2,-,-,TRBJ1-5,CASSLGKNQPQHF,TGTGCCAGCAGCTTAGGCAAAAATCAGCCCCAGCATTTT
TRBV18,-,-,TRBJ1-1,CASSPQRPNTEAFF,TGTGCCAGCTCACCGCAGCGGCCGAACACTGAAGCTTTCTTT
TRBV7-3,-,-,TRBJ2-1,CASSQGGNNEQFF,TGTGCCAGCAGCCAAGGCGGGAACAATGAGCAGTTCTTC
TRBV19,once,-,TRBJ1-1,CASSEIPGRRNTEAFF,TGTGCCAGTAGTGAGATTCCGGGACGGCGTAACACTGAAGCTTTCTTT
TRBV9,-,-,TRBJ1-6,CASSPGGRSPLHF,TGTGCCAGCAGCCCCGGAGGGAGGTCACCCCTCCACTTT
TRBV6-2/TRBV6-3,medium-sized,-,TRBJ2-5,CASSYPFRQSPRETQYF,TGTGCCAGCAGTTACCCGTTCCGACAGAGCCCCCGGGAGACCCAGTACTTC
TRBV7-2,-,TRBD1,TRBJ1-5,CASSSGTGEGQPQHF,TGTGCCAGCAGCTCCGGGACAGGGGAGGGGCAGCCCCAGCATTTT
TRBV5-1,-,TRBD2,TRBJ2-1,CASSLTSGIRSYNEQFF,TGCGCCAGCAGCTTGACTAGCGGGATTCGCTCCTACAATGAGCAGTTCTTC
TRBV6-4,-,TRBD1,TRBJ1-6,CASSETTGAGSPLHF,TGTGCCAGCAGTGAGACGACAGGGGCTGGTTCACCCCTCCACTTT
TRBV4-3,-,-,TRBJ2-1,CASSQDFRNNEQFF,TGCGCCAGCAGCCAAGATTTCCGGAACAATGAGCAGTTCTTC
TRBV5-5,-,-,TRBJ2-7,CASSLILDYEQYF,TGTGCCAGCAGCTTGATTCTTGACTACGAGCAGTACTTC
TRBV5-8,once,-,TRBJ2-1,CASSLWGEQFF,TGTGCCAGCAGCCTGTGGGGTGAGCAGTTCTTC
TRBV6-4,-,-,TRBJ1-2,CASSDSNYQGGYTF,TGTGCCAGCAGTGACTCGAATTACCAAGGTGGCTACACCTTC
TRBV28,-,TRBD1,TRBJ1-5,CASISFGQGTRSSNQPQHF,TGTGCCAGCATCAGTTTTGGACAGGGTACTCGAAGTAGCAATCAGCCCCAGCATTTT
TRBV11-2,-,TRBD1,TRBJ1-5,CASSLGPGTGNQPQHF,TGTGCCAGCAGCTTAGGTCCCGGGACAGGCAATCAGCCCCAGCATTTT
TRBV7-2,-,TRBD2,TRBJ2-5,CASSPSGGARETQYF,TGTGCCAGCAGCCCTAGCGGGGGGGCCAGGGAGACCCAGTACTTC
TRBV9,-,TRBD1,TRBJ1-2,CASSARGRGGGYTF,TGTGCCAGCAGCGCCAGGGGGCGAGGGGGTGGCTACACCTTC
TRBV29-1,-,-,TRBJ1-1,CSVERQGLWNTEAFF,TGCAGCGTTGAAAGGCAGGGTTTATGGAACACTGAAGCTTTCTTT
TRBV15,-,-,TRBJ1-6,CATSQGGNSPLHF,TGTGCCACCAGCCAAGGGGGTAATTCACCCCTCCACTTT
TRBV2,-,-,TRBJ1-4,CASRPPGAEKLFF,TGTGCCAGCAGGCCCCCAGGGGCTGAAAAACTGTTTTTT
TRBV6-4,-,-,TRBJ2-6,CASSDSQSSGANVLTF,TGTGCCAGCAGTGACTCACAGAGCTCTGGGGCCAACGTCCTGACTTTC
TRBV10-1,-,-,TRBJ2-3,CASSESMGAMEDTQYF,TGCGCCAGCAGTGAGTCGATGGGGGCCATGGAAGATACGCAGTATTTT
TRBV25-1,once,TRBD1,TRBJ2-7,CASSGTGVIEQYF,TGTGCCAGCAGTGGGACAGGGGTAATTGAGCAGTACTTC
TRBV24-1,-,TRBD2,TRBJ2-1,CATTGGSGRSSYNEQFF,TGTGCCACCACTGGGGGTAGCGGGAGGAGTTCCTACAATGAGCAGTTCTTC
TRBV6-5,-,-,TRBJ1-3,CASSYSTSGAGNTIYF,TGTGCCAGCAGTTACTCGACCTCGGGGGCTGGAAACACCATATATTTT
TRBV5-1,-,-,TRBJ1-2,CASSSYWVEGAGYTF,TGCGCCAGCAGCTCGTATTGGGTGGAAGGGGCTGGCTACACCTTC
TRBV7-2,-,TRBD1,TRBJ1-1,CASSFRQGALSTEAFF,TGTGCCAGCAGCTTCCGACAGGGGGCGCTTAGCACTGAAGCTTTCTTT
TRBV7-9,once,-,TRBJ2-2,CASSWDAGAGTGELFF,TGTGCCAGCAGCTGGGATGCGGGGGCAGGTACCGGGGAGCTGTTTTTT
TRBV28,-,-,TRBJ1-2,CASSSPGPYGYTF,TGTGCCAGCAGCTCCCCTGGACCCTATGGCTACACCTTC
TRBV9,-,-,TRBJ1-2,CASSVTGLGSYGYTF,TGTGCCAGCAGCGTCACAGGGTTGGGGAGCTATGGCTACACCTTC
TRBV7-2,-,TRBD2,TRBJ2-3,CASSLTGGAGDTQYF,TGTGCCAGCAGCCTCACGGGGGGGGCCGGGGATACGCAGTATTTT
TRBV4-1,few,-,TRBJ2-5,CASSQDRVGRMLSETQYF,TGCGCCAGCAGCCAAGATCGGGTCGGCCGGATGCTGTCAGAGACCCAGTACTTC
TRBV25-1,-,TRBD2,TRBJ2-1,CASSPGGNNEQFF,TGTGCCAGTAGCCCCGGGGGGAACAATGAGCAGTTCTTC
TRBV12-3/TRBV12-4,once,-,TRBJ1-1,CASSPRGGTEAFF,TGTGCCAGCAGTCCACGAGGGGGCACTGAAGCTTTCTTT
TRBV15,-,-,TRBJ2-2,CATSRDLWGTGELFF,TGTGCCACCAGCAGAGATCTATGGGGGACCGGGGAGCTGTTTTTT
TRBV3-1/TRBV3-2,-,TRBD1,TRBJ1-1,CASSYRGLNTEAFF,TGTGCCAGCAGCTACAGGGGGCTTAACACTGAAGCTTTCTTT
TRBV2,-,-,TRBJ1-5,CASSEANQPQHF,TGTGCCAGCAGTGAAGCGAATCAGCCCCAGCATTTT
TRBV10-3,-,-,TRBJ2-1,CAISGDRNEQFF,TGTGCCATCAGTGGGGACCGAAATGAGCAGTTCTTC
TRBV24-1,-,-,TRBJ2-3,CATSTPGLSTDTQYF,TGTGCCACCAGTACTCCCGGACTGAGCACAGATACGCAGTATTTT
TRBV4-1,-,-,TRBJ2-3,CASSQDRASSDTQYF,TGCGCCAGCAGCCAAGATAGGGCTAGTTCCGATACGCAGTATTTT
TRBV28,-,-,TRBJ1-2,CASSIPGEKPGYTF,TGTGCCAGCAGTATTCCAGGGGAAAAGCCCGGCTACACCTTC
TRBV27,-,-,TRBJ1-2,CASSRTDGVGGYTF,TGTGCCAGCAGTCGAACGGACGGGGTAGGTGGCTACACCTTC
TRBV5-1,-,TRBD2,TRBJ2-1,CASSLVTSGRYNEQFF,TGCGCCAGCAGCTTGGTAACTAGCGGGAGATACAATGAGCAGTTCTTC
TRBV19,-,-,TRBJ1-2,CASSIVLDRSRSYGYTF,TGTGCCAGTAGTATAGTCCTAGACAGATCAAGAAGCTATGGCTACACCTTC
TRBV6-5,once,TRBD1,TRBJ2-7,CASSRQGEYEQYF,TGTGCCAGCAGTCGACAGGGGGAATACGAGCAGTACTTC
TRBV7-9,-,-,TRBJ1-2,CASSDTGTSLYGYTF,TGTGCCAGCAGCGATACCGGGACCTCTCTCTATGGCTACACCTTC
TRBV5-4,-,-,TRBJ1-2,CASSSGTRTNYGYTF,TGTGCCAGCAGCTCAGGGACAAGAACTAACTATGGCTACACCTTC
TRBV4-1,-,-,TRBJ1-2,CASSQAQGRSYGYTF,TGCGCCAGCAGCCAAGCACAGGGTCGGTCCTATGGCTACACCTTC
TRBV7-8,-,-,TRBJ1-4,CASSLRAEDNEKLFF,TGTGCCAGCAGCCTTCGAGCGGAAGATAATGAAAAACTGTTTTTT
TRBV6-4,-,-,TRBJ2-1,CASSPRPGYNEQFF,TGTGCCAGCTCCCCACGGCCCGGATACAATGAGCAGTTCTTC
TRBV19,-,-,TRBJ1-1,CASSMEEPPTEAFF,TGTGCCAGTAGTATGGAAGAACCCCCCACTGAAGCTTTCTTT
TRBV28,-,TRBD2,TRBJ2-3,CASSFSVGLGSFSGTQYF,TGTGCCAGCAGTTTCTCTGTGGGACTAGGATCATTCTCGGGTACGCAGTATTTT
TRBV19,once,TRBD1,TRBJ1-5,CASSRGQEQVWEPQHF,TGTGCCAGTAGTAGGGGACAGGAGCAAGTCTGGGAGCCCCAGCATTTT